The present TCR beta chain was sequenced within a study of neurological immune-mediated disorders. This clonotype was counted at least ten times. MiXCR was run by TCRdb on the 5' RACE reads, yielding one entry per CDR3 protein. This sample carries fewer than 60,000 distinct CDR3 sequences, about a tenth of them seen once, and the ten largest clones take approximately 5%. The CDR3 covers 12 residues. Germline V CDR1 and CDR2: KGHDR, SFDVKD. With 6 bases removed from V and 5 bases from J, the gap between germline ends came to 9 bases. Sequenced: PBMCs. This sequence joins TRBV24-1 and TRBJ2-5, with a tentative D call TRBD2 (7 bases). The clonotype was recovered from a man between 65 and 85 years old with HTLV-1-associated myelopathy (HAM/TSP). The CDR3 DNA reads TGTGCCACCAGTAGGGGGGGCGAGACCCAGTACTTC. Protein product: CATSRGGETQYF.